This T cell receptor beta chain was observed in a study of blood T cell repertoires in COVID-19. Methods used by the authors: Amplification with reference gene primers provided the estimates of nucleated cell counts. TCRdb's copy holds only in-frame clones and misses some; the assay was immunoSEQ multiplex PCR. Clonal size and the V and J genes are those of that table, whereas D and trimming came from the DNA. The sample has approximately 250,000 clones, 84% seen once; the top ten hold approximately 2.3%. The sequence derives from a man in his forties who had recovered from COVID-19. The sample was peripheral blood.

CDR3 loop: CATSASMTDSSNTGELFF. As DNA, the CDR3 is TGTGCCACCAGTGCCTCAATGACGGACTCATCCAACACCGGGGAGCTGTTTTTT. This sequence joins TRBV24-1 and TRBJ2-2; tentatively, D is TRBD2 (5 bases). This CDR3 has 18 residues. Germline CDR1 KGHDR, CDR2 SFDVKD. V lost 5 bases and J lost 2, with 20 bases in between.